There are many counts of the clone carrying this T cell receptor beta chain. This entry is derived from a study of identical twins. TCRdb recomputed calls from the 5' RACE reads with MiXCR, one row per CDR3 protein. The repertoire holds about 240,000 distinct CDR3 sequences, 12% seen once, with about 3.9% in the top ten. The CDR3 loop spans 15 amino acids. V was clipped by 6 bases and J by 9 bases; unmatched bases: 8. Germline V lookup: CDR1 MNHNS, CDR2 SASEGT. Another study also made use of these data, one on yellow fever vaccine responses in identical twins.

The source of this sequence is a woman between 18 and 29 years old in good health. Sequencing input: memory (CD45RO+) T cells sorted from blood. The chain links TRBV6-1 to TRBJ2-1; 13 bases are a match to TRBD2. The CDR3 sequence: CASSRTSGSLIEQFF. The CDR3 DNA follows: TGTGCCAGCAGCAGGACTAGCGGGAGTTTAATTGAGCAGTTCTTC.